This TCR beta chain was sequenced for a study of cytomegalovirus exposure and HLA in healthy donors. About the research overall: Genetic ancestry analysis placed approximately 80% of the 398 donors that were genotyped in the Caucasian-associated cluster. Study conclusions and caveats: HLA restriction was apparent for most CMV-associated TCR beta chains in a later analysis. Data from an earlier analysis indicated that most TCR beta V segments were productive either about 87% or about 30% of the time. In a later analysis, TCR beta V- and J-gene trimming was associated with a missense DCLRE1C variant.

Turning to this clone: What it binds is not known.

V was pared by 3 bases and J by 4 bases, with 16 bases between. Germline CDR1 reads LNHDA; CDR2 reads SQIVND (reference sequence). This CDR3 comprises 15 residues. This PCR relied on a set of 60 Vbeta primers and 13 Jbeta primers. Sequenced by immunoSEQ multiplex PCR; TCRdb stores in-frame clones only, minus some. The table includes some 130,000 clones, around three quarters detected once. The genes are TRBV19 and TRBJ2-7; tentatively, D is TRBD1 (6 bases). Sequencing was done on a sample of PBMCs. The TCR originated in a man in his forties in good health and CMV-seropositive. Here the CDR3 DNA reads TGTGCCAGTAGTATGGGGGCTAGCCATCCTTACGAGCAGTACTTC. Protein: CASSMGASHPYEQYF.